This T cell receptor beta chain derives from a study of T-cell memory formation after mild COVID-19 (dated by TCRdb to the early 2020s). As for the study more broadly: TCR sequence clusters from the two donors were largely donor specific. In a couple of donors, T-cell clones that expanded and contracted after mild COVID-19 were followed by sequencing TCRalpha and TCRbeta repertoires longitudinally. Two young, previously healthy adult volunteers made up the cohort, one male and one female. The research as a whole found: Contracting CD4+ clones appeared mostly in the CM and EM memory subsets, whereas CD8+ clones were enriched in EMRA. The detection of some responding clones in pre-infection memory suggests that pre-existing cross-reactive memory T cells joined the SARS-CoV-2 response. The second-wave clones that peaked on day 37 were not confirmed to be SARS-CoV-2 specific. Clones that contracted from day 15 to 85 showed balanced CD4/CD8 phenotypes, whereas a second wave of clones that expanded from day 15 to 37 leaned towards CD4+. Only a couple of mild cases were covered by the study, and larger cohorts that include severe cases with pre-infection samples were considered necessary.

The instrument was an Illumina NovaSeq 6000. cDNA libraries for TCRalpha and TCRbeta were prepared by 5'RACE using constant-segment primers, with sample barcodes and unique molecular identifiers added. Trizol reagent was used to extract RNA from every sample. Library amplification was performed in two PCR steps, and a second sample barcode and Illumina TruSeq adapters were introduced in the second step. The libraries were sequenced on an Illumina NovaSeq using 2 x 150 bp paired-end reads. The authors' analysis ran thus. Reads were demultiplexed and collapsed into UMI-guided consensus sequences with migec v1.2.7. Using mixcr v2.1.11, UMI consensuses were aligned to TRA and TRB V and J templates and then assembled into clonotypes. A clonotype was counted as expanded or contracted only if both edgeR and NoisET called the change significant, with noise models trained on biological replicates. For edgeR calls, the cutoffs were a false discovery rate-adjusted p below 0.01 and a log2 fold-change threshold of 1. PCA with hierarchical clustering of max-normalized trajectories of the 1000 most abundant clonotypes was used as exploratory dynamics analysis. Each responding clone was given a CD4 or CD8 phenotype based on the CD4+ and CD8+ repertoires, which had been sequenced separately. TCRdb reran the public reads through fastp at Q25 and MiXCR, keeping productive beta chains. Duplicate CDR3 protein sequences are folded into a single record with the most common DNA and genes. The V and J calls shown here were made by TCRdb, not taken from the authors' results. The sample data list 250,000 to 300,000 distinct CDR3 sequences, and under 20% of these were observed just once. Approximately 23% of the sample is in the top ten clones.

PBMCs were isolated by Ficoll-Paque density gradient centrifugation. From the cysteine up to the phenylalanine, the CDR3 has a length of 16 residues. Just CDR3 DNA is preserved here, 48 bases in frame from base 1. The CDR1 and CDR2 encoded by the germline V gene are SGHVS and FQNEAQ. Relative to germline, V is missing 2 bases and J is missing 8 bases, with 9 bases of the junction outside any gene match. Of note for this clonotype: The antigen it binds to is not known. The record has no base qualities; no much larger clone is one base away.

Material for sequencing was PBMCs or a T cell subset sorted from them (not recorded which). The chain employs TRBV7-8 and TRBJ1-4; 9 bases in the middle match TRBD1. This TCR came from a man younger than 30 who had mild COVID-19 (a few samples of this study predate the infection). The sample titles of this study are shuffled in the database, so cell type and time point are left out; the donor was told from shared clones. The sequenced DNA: TGTGCCAGCAGCTTAACCCGACAGGGGGTTTGGGAAAAACTGTTTTTT. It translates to CASSLTRQGVWEKLFF.